This T cell receptor beta chain was identified in a study of Graves' ophthalmopathy and Graves' hyperthyroidism. The overall study: Stable hyperthyroidism meant no progression to ophthalmopathy within 18 months of follow-up. The study, taken as a whole, reports: The model flagged ophthalmopathy progression at 65% to 71% sensitivity and about 72% specificity.

In this cohort, patients with other autoimmune diseases, uncontrolled infections, pregnancy or lactation were excluded. This clonotype showed up many times. Its antigen remains unidentified. The CDR3 sequence is 16 residues long. Germline CDR1 reads ENHRY; CDR2 reads SYGVKD. The trim removed 3 bases at V and 5 bases at J, leaving 12 bases unmatched. From RNA, the CDR3 regions of TCR beta chains were amplified and sequenced. First-round RT-PCR employed HTBI primers, with a second-round multiplex PCR after it. Using its own MiXCR run on the multiplex PCR reads, TCRdb lists one record per CDR3 protein. The repertoire has around 1,200,000 distinct CDR3 sequences, around a third of them found once; the top ten carry roughly 10%.

Sequenced sample: peripheral blood or thyroid tissue (not recorded which). V gene TRBV10-3 combines with J gene TRBJ1-2, with 7 bases aligning to TRBD1. The origin of this receptor is an adult man with Graves' hyperthyroidism. This chain's CDR3 is CAISDTGTANFYGYTF. Written as DNA, the CDR3 is TGTGCCATCAGTGATACCGGGACAGCCAACTTTTATGGCTACACCTTC.